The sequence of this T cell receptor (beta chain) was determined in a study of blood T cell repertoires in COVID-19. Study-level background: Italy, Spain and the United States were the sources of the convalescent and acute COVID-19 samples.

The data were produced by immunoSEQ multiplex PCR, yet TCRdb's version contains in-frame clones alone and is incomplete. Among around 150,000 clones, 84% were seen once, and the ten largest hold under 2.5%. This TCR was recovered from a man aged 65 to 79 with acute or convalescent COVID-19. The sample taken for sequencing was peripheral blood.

CDR3 sequence: CASSLPSDRGYGYTF. CDR3 sequence (DNA): TGTGCCAGCAGCTTGCCCTCGGACAGGGGCTATGGCTACACCTTC. The J gene is TRBJ1-2, the V gene TRBV5-8; 9 bases match TRBD1. V shed 1 base, J shed 4 bases, and the junction held 5 bases outside the gene matches. Looked up from germline, CDR1 is SGHTS and CDR2 is YDEGEE. The CDR3 is 15 amino acids.